The rows below give T cell receptor beta chains drawn from one sample of a study of cytotoxic CD8 clonotypes in ibrutinib-treated CLL. Here immunoSEQ multiplex PCR was the method, and the copy in TCRdb shows in-frame clones only, minus some. The top ten hold under 8% of the sample, which has hundreds of thousands of clones, over 55% seen once. Sequencing was performed on PBMCs, taken after 36 months of ibrutinib treatment. The receptors derive from a human donor with chronic lymphocytic leukemia. The CDR3 runs from the conserved cysteine through the conserved F or W. The D gene is left open where the match is weak. The size of a clone is reported for some rows only, either as once, few or many, or as a class for expanded clones.

TRBJ1-2	-	-	TRBV5-1	TGCGCCAGCAGCTTGGACGGCCGGCTCGGCTACACCTTC	CASSLDGRLGYTF
TRBJ1-6	TRBD1	-	TRBV25-1	TGTGCCAGCAGTGTACAGGGGAGTTATTCACCCCTCCACTTT	CASSVQGSYSPLHF
TRBJ2-7	-	-	TRBV6-5	TGTGCCAGCAGTTACGAGGCGGCGCAGTACTTC	CASSYEAAQYF
TRBJ1-2	-	-	TRBV6-5	TGTGCCAGCAGTTACGGTACAGGCAGTTATGGCTACACCTTC	CASSYGTGSYGYTF
TRBJ2-7	TRBD1	-	TRBV12-5	TGTGCTAGTGGTTTGGTACTTCTTTCTGTGGGACAGCAACTCTACGAGCAGTACTTC	CASGLVLLSVGQQLYEQYF
TRBJ2-3	TRBD2	-	TRBV5-6	TGTGCCAGCAGCTTTCGTGGACTAGCGGGAAAGAACACAGATACGCAGTATTTT	CASSFRGLAGKNTDTQYF
TRBJ1-5	-	-	TRBV7-2	TGTGCCAGCAGCTTATTTGCAGGGGCAGATCAGCCCCAGCATTTT	CASSLFAGADQPQHF
TRBJ2-2	-	few	TRBV11-2	TGTGCCAGCAGCTTAGAAGGGGGAGCGAACACCGGGGAGCTGTTTTTT	CASSLEGGANTGELFF
TRBJ2-1	-	-	TRBV28	TGTGCCAGCAGTTTGACTGCATACAATGAGCAGTTCTTC	CASSLTAYNEQFF
TRBJ2-6	TRBD1	-	TRBV29-1	TGCAGCGTGTCCGGGACAGGGCGAGCTGGGGCCAACGTCCTGACTTTC	CSVSGTGRAGANVLTF
TRBJ2-1	TRBD1	few	TRBV27	TGTGCCAGCAGTTTGGCCAACCGACAGGGAAATGAGCAGTTCTTC	CASSLANRQGNEQFF
TRBJ2-7	TRBD2	-	TRBV6-5	TGTGCCAGCAGCCTCGCGACTAGCGGGTACGAGCAGTACTTC	CASSLATSGYEQYF
TRBJ1-2	TRBD1	few	TRBV29-1	TGCAGCGTTGAACGACCCGGGACAGGGTATGGCTACACCTTC	CSVERPGTGYGYTF
TRBJ1-5	TRBD1	-	TRBV6-6	TGTGCCAGCAGTTCGGGGACAGGGCGCGGCAATCAGCCCCAGCATTTT	CASSSGTGRGNQPQHF
TRBJ2-3	TRBD2	-	TRBV10-3	TGTGCCATCAGTGATGGCGGGAGGGCCTCGGCAGATACGCAGTATTTT	CAISDGGRASADTQYF